Presented here are 31 T cell receptor beta chains from one specimen sequenced in a study of blood T cell repertoires in COVID-19. Method: immunoSEQ multiplex PCR; TCRdb's copy keeps in-frame clones and lacks some. The sample has about 360,000 clones; approximately 86% are singletons. The sample consisted of peripheral blood. All receptors come from a human donor in a cohort sampled during active COVID-19.

This chain connects TRBV5-8 to TRBJ1-1; D gene uncertain. V lost 3 bases, J lost 4 bases, and 13 bases lay in between. Germline CDR1 and CDR2: SGHTS and YDEGEE. The CDR3 contains 14 residues. DNA for the CDR3: TGTGCCAGCAGCTGGACGCCGGGAGGCACTGAAGCTTTCTTT. Protein product: CASSWTPGGTEAFF.

This clone was seen once. The J gene is TRBJ2-7, the V gene TRBV6-5; 8 bases line up with TRBD1. Germline CDR1 reads MNHEY; CDR2 reads SVGAGI. The V gene end was trimmed by 4 bases and the J gene end by 7 bases; junction bases not matched to a gene: 9. The CDR3 sequence is 14 residues long. CDR3: CASSSHRGSWEQYF. In DNA, the CDR3 is TGTGCCAGCAGTTCTCACAGGGGGTCGTGGGAGCAGTACTTC.

The chain combines TRBV5-4 with TRBJ1-4, with 9 bases matching TRBD1. The CDR3 is 14 amino acids. V shed 4 bases and J 7 bases; nucleotides not matched to a gene: 5. Germline CDR1 and CDR2: SGHNT and YYREEE (reference sequence). CDR3 in DNA: TGTGCCAGCAGCACAGGGGGCGCTGGTGAAAAACTGTTTTTT. Protein product: CASSTGGAGEKLFF. The full variable domain, rest sourced from reference TRBV5-4 and TRBJ1-4, is ETGVTQSPTHLIKTRGQQVTLRCSSQSGHNTVSWYQQALGQGPQFIFQYYREEENGRGNFPPRFSGLQFPNYSSELNVNALELDDSALYLCASSTGGAGEKLFFGSGTQLSVL.

The chain carries TRBV2 and TRBJ2-1, with 11 bases lining up with TRBD2. The CDR3 extends over 15 amino acids. CDR1 SNHLY and CDR2 FYNNEI come from the germline V gene. V shed 10 bases and J 7 bases; nucleotides not matched to a gene: 12. The CDR3 protein is CATQLTSGVGNEQFF. Here the CDR3 DNA reads TGTGCCACCCAATTGACTAGCGGGGTGGGTAATGAGCAGTTCTTC. Supplemented by reference TRBV2 and TRBJ2-1, the full variable domain reads EPEVTQTPSHQVTQMGQEVILRCVPISNHLYFYWYRQILGQKVEFLVSFYNNEISEKSEIFDDQFSVERPDGSNFTLKIRSTKLEDSAMYFCATQLTSGVGNEQFFGPGTRLTVL.

This chain connects TRBV5-6 to TRBJ1-1; 8 bases are a match to TRBD1. The CDR3 spans 14 residues. J gave up 2 bases and V 5 bases, and 5 bases lay outside the gene matches. Germline V lookup: CDR1 SGHDT, CDR2 YYEEEE. This CDR3 is CASRGTGVNTEAFF. In DNA, the CDR3 is TGTGCCAGCAGGGGGACAGGAGTCAACACTGAAGCTTTCTTT.

The genes are TRBV19 and TRBJ2-3; 8 nucleotides match TRBD1. The CDR3 is 14 amino acids. Germline V gene lookup returns CDR1 LNHDA and CDR2 SQIVND (reference sequence). V lost 6 bases, J lost 8 bases, and 10 bases stayed unmatched. DNA of the CDR3: TGTGCCAGTAGAGCCGGGACAGGTCCGGGTACGCAGTATTTT. Translating gives CASRAGTGPGTQYF.

The chain has TRBV7-9 and TRBJ2-1; perhaps TRBD2 as D (6 bases). Trimming pared 2 bases from V and 6 bases from J, leaving 23 bases between. The CDR3 runs 18 residues. Per germline, CDR1 SEHNR and CDR2 FQNEAQ (reference sequence). CDR3 coding DNA: TGTGCCAGCAGCTTACTTAGACGGACTATAGAAGTTTTCAATGAGCAGTTCTTC. Its protein product is CASSLLRRTIEVFNEQFF.

V is TRBV7-9 and J is TRBJ1-3; possibly TRBD1 for D (6 bases). This CDR3 has 17 residues. Trimming stripped 1 base from V and 5 bases from J, with 18 bases between. Germline lookup yields CDR1 SEHNR and CDR2 FQNEAQ (reference sequence). The CDR3 protein is CASSLGGGRVRRNTIYF. DNA of the CDR3: TGTGCCAGCAGCTTAGGCGGGGGGCGCGTCAGAAGAAACACCATATATTTT.

The CDR3: CASSFWLAGRTGELFF. CDR3 nucleotides: TGTGCCAGCAGCTTTTGGCTAGCGGGACGTACCGGGGAGCTGTTTTTT. The J gene is TRBJ2-2, the V gene TRBV7-9, with 9 bases matching TRBD2. V lost 3 bases and J lost 5; bases outside the gene matches: 7. In germline, CDR1 is SEHNR, CDR2 FQNEAQ (reference sequence). The length of the CDR3 is 16 residues.

This sequence joins TRBV9 and TRBJ2-3; the D gene is possibly TRBD2 (6 bases). The CDR3 consists of 16 residues. Germline V gives CDR1 SGDLS, CDR2 YYNGEE. V dropped 3 bases and J dropped 2 bases, with 16 bases sitting between them. In DNA, the CDR3 is TGTGCCAGCAGCGGCACGCCGGGAGAGACCACAGATACGCAGTATTTT. Translated, it gives CASSGTPGETTDTQYF.

V is TRBV9 and J is TRBJ2-5, with D maybe TRBD2 (7 bases). Trimming left V 6 bases short and J 4 bases short, with 16 bases between. The CDR3 is 14 residues long. Per the germline V gene, CDR1 is SGDLS and CDR2 is YYNGEE. CDR3 loop: CASNYGGARETQYF. DNA for the CDR3: TGTGCCAGCAACTATGGGGGGGCGAGAGAGACCCAGTACTTC. Together with reference TRBV9 and TRBJ2-5, the CDR3 gives the full variable domain: DSGVTQTPKHLITATGQRVTLRCSPRSGDLSVYWYQQSLDQGLQFLIQYYNGEERAKGNILERFSAQQFPDLHSELNLSSLELGDSALYFCASNYGGARETQYFGPGTRLLVL.

This chain joins TRBV3-1 (or the pseudogene TRBV3-2) and TRBJ2-1, with TRBD2 matching over 8 bases. Germline values: CDR1 LGHDT, CDR2 YNNKEL (reference sequence). V trimming: 7 bases; J trimming: 8 bases; junction bases outside the gene matches: 13. This CDR3 spans 15 amino acids. The CDR3 region has the DNA TGTGCCAGCACGGGGGGGAGACTAGGATCGCATGAGCAGTTCTTC. Translated, it gives CASTGGRLGSHEQFF.

J is TRBJ2-1 and V is TRBV7-8; 8 bases are a match to TRBD1. Germline loops: CDR1 SGHVS, CDR2 FQNEAQ. V shed 6 bases and J 4 bases; nucleotides not matched to a gene: 11. CDR3 length equals 16 residues. The CDR3 DNA follows: TGTGCCAGCAGGCCACTTCCGGGACAGGTATACAATGAGCAGTTCTTC. It specifies CASRPLPGQVYNEQFF.

The chain uses TRBV2 and TRBJ2-1, with 7 bases fitting TRBD2. Unmatched junction bases numbered 9, after V lost 3 bases and J lost 1 base. Germline V CDR1 and CDR2: SNHLY, FYNNEI. The CDR3 extends over 17 amino acids. The CDR3 region has the DNA TGTGCCAGCAGTGAGTGGTTCGGGGAGGGTTCCTACAATGAGCAGTTCTTC. Residues: CASSEWFGEGSYNEQFF.

This chain uses TRBV5-4 with TRBJ2-7, with 14 nucleotides matching TRBD2. The ends lost 4 bases at V and 2 bases at J; junction bases unmatched: 2. Germline assignment: CDR1 SGHNT and CDR2 YYREEE (reference sequence). This CDR3 is 15 amino acids long. The CDR3 loop is CASSAGLAGAYEQYF. The CDR3 DNA follows: TGTGCCAGCAGCGCGGGACTAGCGGGGGCCTACGAGCAGTACTTC.

The chain employs TRBV19 and TRBJ2-1; 7 nucleotides align to TRBD2. The CDR3 totals 14 residues. CDR1 LNHDA and CDR2 SQIVND come from the germline V gene (reference sequence). The junction had 11 bases not matched to a gene; V was cut back by 7 bases and J by 8 bases. CDR3 bases: TGTGCCAGTACCCCCGGAGGGAGGGCCCATGAGCAGTTCTTC. It translates to CASTPGGRAHEQFF.

The rearrangement links TRBV10-3 to TRBJ1-2, with TRBD1 matching over 9 bases. The CDR3 contains 15 residues. Germline loops: CDR1 ENHRY, CDR2 SYGVKD. J lost 5 bases, V lost 2 bases, and 6 bases had no gene match. DNA of the CDR3: TGTGCCATCAGTGAGCTACAGGGGGCGGCGTATGGCTACACCTTC. Translating gives CAISELQGAAYGYTF.

The V call is TRBV7-9, the J call TRBJ2-3; possible D gene TRBD1, 5 bases. The CDR3 length is 12 residues. Germline CDR1 reads SEHNR; CDR2 reads FQNEAQ (reference sequence). Trimming cost V 5 bases and J 7 bases, with 10 bases left between them. Here the CDR3 reads CASSPGYHTQYF. The CDR3, as DNA: TGTGCCAGCAGCCCAGGGTATCATACGCAGTATTTT. Full variable domain (rest looked up from reference TRBV7-9 and TRBJ2-3): DTGVSQNPRHKITKRGQNVTFRCDPISEHNRLYWYRQTLGQGPEFLTYFQNEAQLEKSRLLSDRFSAERPKGSFSTLEIQRTEQGDSAMYLCASSPGYHTQYFGPGTRLTVL.

The rearrangement uses TRBV6-1 and TRBJ2-1; D call uncertain. Germline V CDR1 and CDR2: MNHNS, SASEGT. The CDR3 extends over 12 amino acids. V lost 1 base, J lost 6 bases, and 4 bases lay in between. The CDR3 here is CASSEVGNEQFF. CDR3 nucleotides: TGTGCCAGCAGTGAAGTCGGCAATGAGCAGTTCTTC.

This sequence joins TRBV11-2 and TRBJ2-1, with 9 bases that match TRBD2. Germline V gene sequence: CDR1 SGHAT, CDR2 FQNNGV. The junction had 19 bases not matched to a gene; V was cut back by 1 base and J by 9 bases. There are 19 residues in the CDR3. CDR3 protein: CASSLVGQAGGPKSTEQFF. In nucleotides, the CDR3 is TGTGCCAGCAGCTTAGTAGGGCAGGCGGGAGGGCCTAAATCAACTGAGCAGTTCTTC.

The chain uses TRBV15 and TRBJ1-5, with 7 bases fitting TRBD1. Trimming took 3 bases from V and 2 from J; bases not matched to a gene: 4. In germline, CDR1 is LNHNV, CDR2 YYDKDF (reference sequence). The CDR3 sequence is 15 residues long. CDR3 sequence (DNA): TGTGCCACCAGCAGTCGGACAGGAGGCAATCAGCCCCAGCATTTT. Amino acid sequence: CATSSRTGGNQPQHF.

To note about this clone: The junction differs from germline at one of its ends, possibly a read error. This chain joins TRBV7-8 and TRBJ2-7, with 9 bases that match TRBD1. Germline V gives CDR1 SGHVS, CDR2 FQNEAQ. The CDR3 sequence is 16 residues long. The CDR3 loop reads CAGSLLTGQGIHEQYF. The CDR3 region has the DNA TGTGCCGGCAGCCTTTTGACTGGACAGGGGATCCACGAGCAGTACTTC. Looking up the rest from reference TRBV7-8 and TRBJ2-7 gives the full variable domain: GAGVSQSPRYKVAKRGQDVALRCDPISGHVSLFWYQQALGQGPEFLTYFQNEAQLDKSGLPSDRFFAERPEGSVSTLKIQRTQQEDSAVYLCAGSLLTGQGIHEQYFGPGTRLTVT.

A few counts support this clone. J is TRBJ2-5 and V is TRBV18; tentative D call: TRBD1 (6 bases). The ends were cut back, 2 bases at V and 2 bases at J, with 15 bases in the middle. CDR1 and CDR2 (germline): KGHSH, LQKENI. This CDR3 comprises 16 residues. The CDR3 here is CASSPRTADPQETQYF. CDR3 DNA: TGTGCCAGCTCACCAAGGACAGCCGATCCGCAAGAGACCCAGTACTTC.

This chain connects TRBV30 to TRBJ1-2, with 10 bases that match TRBD1. Germline CDR1 and CDR2: GTSNPN and SVGIG (reference sequence). V was pared by 4 bases and J by 10 bases, with 9 bases of the junction left unmatched. The CDR3 contains 13 residues. CDR3 residues: CAWISGDRGFYTF. CDR3 coding DNA: TGTGCCTGGATTTCAGGGGACAGGGGATTCTACACCTTC.

The chain uses TRBV7-2 and TRBJ2-1; 9 positions match TRBD2. The V segment lost 2 bases and the J segment 5 bases; nucleotides outside the gene matches: 10. Germline CDR1 SGHTA, CDR2 FQGNSA. This CDR3 contains 17 residues. CDR3 loop: CASSLKRGVGGHNEQFF. The CDR3 bases are TGTGCCAGCAGCTTAAAGCGGGGGGTCGGTGGCCACAATGAGCAGTTCTTC.

The rearrangement joins TRBV5-6 to TRBJ2-7; 7 nucleotides agree with TRBD1. CDR3 length equals 14 residues. Germline trimming cut 4 bases from V and 3 bases from J; bases unmatched to any gene: 7. CDR1 and CDR2 from the germline V gene are SGHDT and YYEEEE. CDR3 in DNA: TGTGCCAGCAGCCTTGCGACAGGGTTCTACGAGCAGTACTTC. Amino acid sequence: CASSLATGFYEQYF.

This clone was seen a few times. This rearrangement joins TRBV7-9 to TRBJ1-1; D might be TRBD1 (6 bases). Germline CDR1 reads SEHNR; CDR2 reads FQNEAQ (reference sequence). This CDR3 has 14 residues. Deletions cut 1 base from V and 7 bases from J, with 13 bases between. The DNA for the CDR3 is TGTGCCAGCAGCTTAGGCCAGGGGATCAATGAAGCTTTCTTT. Its protein is CASSLGQGINEAFF.

V gene TRBV3-1 (or the pseudogene TRBV3-2) combines with J gene TRBJ2-7; 11 bases align to TRBD2. The germline CDR1 and CDR2 sequences are LGHDT and YNNKEL (reference sequence). J gave up 4 bases and V 5 bases, and 7 bases lay outside the gene matches. CDR3 length: 15 residues. The CDR3 sequence is CASSNLAGGSYEQYF. The DNA of the CDR3 is TGTGCCAGCAGCAACCTAGCGGGGGGAAGTTACGAGCAGTACTTC.

The rearrangement uses TRBV6-2 or TRBV6-3 and TRBJ2-1; a weak D match, TRBD2 (6 bases). Trimming took off 5 bases at V and 8 bases at J, with 10 bases between the two ends. CDR3 length: 12 amino acids. Germline V CDR1 and CDR2: MNHEY, SVGEGT. The CDR3 DNA follows: TGTGCCAGCAGTACGGGACTCCATGAGCAGTTCTTC. Translating gives CASSTGLHEQFF.

In the case of this clone: A much larger clone sits a single nucleotide away, making a read error possible. The sample contains more than one DNA sequence encoding this CDR3. The V and J genes are TRBV28 and TRBJ2-5; 10 bases align to TRBD2. Germline values: CDR1 MDHEN, CDR2 SYDVKM. This CDR3 comprises 14 residues. The junction had 1 base not matched to a gene; V was cut back by 3 bases and J by 3 bases. The CDR3 DNA reads TGTGCCAGCAGTTTTCTAGCGGGGGAAGAGACCCAGTACTTC. Translated, it gives CASSFLAGEETQYF. Full variable domain (remainder filled in from reference TRBV28 and TRBJ2-5): DVKVTQSSRYLVKRTGEKVFLECVQDMDHENMFWYRQDPGLGLRLIYFSYDVKMKEKGDIPEGYSVSREKKERFSLILESASTNQTSMYLCASSFLAGEETQYFGPGTRLLVL.

The chain employs TRBV25-1 and TRBJ2-7; a possible D gene is TRBD2 (7 bases). The CDR3 is 13 amino acids. CDR1 and CDR2 (germline): MGHDK, SYGVNS. With 1 base removed from V and 5 bases from J, the gap between germline ends came to 9 bases. CDR3: CASSESGGHEQYF. For the CDR3, the DNA is TGTGCCAGCAGTGAATCCGGGGGGCACGAGCAGTACTTC.